The rows below give T cell receptor beta chains drawn from one sample of a study of cytomegalovirus exposure and HLA in healthy donors. The repertoire was sequenced with immunoSEQ multiplex PCR; TCRdb's copy has only in-frame clones and lacks some. The sample shows roughly 200,000 clones, less than 90% of them seen only once. Input material: PBMCs. The receptors here all came from a woman younger than 45 in good health and CMV-seronegative. Both conserved end residues are part of each CDR3. The D gene is left open where the match is weak. Part of the rows lack a size; the others show once, few, many or a class for expanded clones.

TRBV25-1	NA	TRBJ2-2	few	CASIGSPGTGELFF	TGTGCCAGCATAGGCTCTCCGGGCACCGGGGAGCTGTTTTTT
TRBV9	NA	TRBJ2-7	NA	CASSVDGESYEQYF	TGTGCCAGCAGCGTAGATGGGGAGAGCTACGAGCAGTACTTC
TRBV28	TRBD2	TRBJ2-3	NA	CASTTTSGGLVDTQYF	TGTGCCAGCACCACGACTAGCGGGGGGCTGGTAGATACGCAGTATTTT
TRBV29-1	TRBD1	TRBJ1-4	NA	CSVVTGLTNEKLFF	TGCAGCGTTGTGACAGGGCTTACTAATGAAAAACTGTTTTTT
TRBV7-2	TRBD1	TRBJ1-1	NA	CASSPRGHRNTEAFF	TGTGCCAGCAGTCCTAGGGGGCACAGGAACACTGAAGCTTTCTTT
TRBV14	TRBD2	TRBJ2-1	NA	CASSQVGGSSYNEQFF	TGTGCCAGCAGCCAAGTGGGCGGGAGCTCCTACAATGAGCAGTTCTTC
TRBV2	NA	TRBJ1-1	NA	CASSIYRVAAFF	TGTGCCAGCAGTATCTACAGGGTTGCAGCTTTCTTT
TRBV18	TRBD1	TRBJ1-1	NA	CASSPPRGLLQEAFF	TGTGCCAGCTCACCACCCAGGGGGCTCCTTCAGGAAGCTTTCTTT
TRBV19	NA	TRBJ2-3	NA	CASSIPVPPDTQYF	TGTGCCAGTAGTATCCCGGTGCCCCCGGATACGCAGTATTTT
TRBV28	TRBD1	TRBJ2-7	few	CASRPIRDSSYEQYF	TGTGCCAGCAGACCAATACGGGACAGTTCCTACGAGCAGTACTTC
TRBV28	NA	TRBJ2-3	NA	CASSLLGAPSTDTQYF	TGTGCCAGCAGTTTACTGGGGGCCCCTAGCACAGATACGCAGTATTTT
TRBV5-1	TRBD2	TRBJ2-2	NA	CASSPRLARNTGELFF	TGCGCCAGCAGCCCCCGACTAGCGCGGAACACCGGGGAGCTGTTTTTT
TRBV7-8	TRBD1	TRBJ1-1	NA	CASSLSIDRDTEAFF	TGTGCCAGCAGCTTAAGCATTGACAGGGACACTGAAGCTTTCTTT
TRBV21-1	NA	TRBJ2-3	few	CASSKRDESTDTQYF	TGTGCCAGCAGCAAGCGGGACGAAAGCACAGATACGCAGTATTTT
TRBV5-1	NA	TRBJ1-1	NA	CASSPMGEGAFF	TGCGCCAGCAGCCCCATGGGGGAGGGAGCTTTCTTT
TRBV7-9	NA	TRBJ1-3	NA	CASSPPSGNTIYF	TGTGCCAGCAGCCCTCCCTCTGGAAACACCATATATTTT
TRBV5-1	NA	TRBJ1-1	once	CASSLASEYTEAFF	TGCGCCAGCAGCTTGGCCTCGGAGTACACTGAAGCTTTCTTT
TRBV2	NA	TRBJ2-2	NA	CASRATSTGELFF	TGTGCCAGCAGGGCAACTAGTACCGGGGAGCTGTTTTTT
TRBV5-1	NA	TRBJ2-7	NA	CASSLDRGSYEQYF	TGCGCCAGCAGCTTGGATAGGGGCTCCTACGAGCAGTACTTC
TRBV28	NA	TRBJ1-4	once	CASTPPGNNEKLFF	TGTGCCAGCACCCCCCCAGGGAATAATGAAAAACTGTTTTTT
TRBV5-1	TRBD2	TRBJ2-7	NA	CASSLVLAGGSSYEQYF	TGCGCCAGCAGCTTGGTACTAGCGGGAGGAAGTTCCTACGAGCAGTACTTC
TRBV27	TRBD2	TRBJ2-1	NA	CASSLSARGGRVQFF	TGTGCCAGCAGTTTATCCGCCCGGGGGGGCCGTGTGCAGTTCTTC
TRBV28	NA	TRBJ1-2	once	CASSLRGRNYGYTF	TGTGCCAGCAGTTTACGAGGCAGAAACTATGGCTACACCTTC
TRBV18	NA	TRBJ2-7	NA	CASSRRGKYEQYF	TGTGCCAGTTCACGGCGGGGCAAGTACGAGCAGTACTTC
TRBV5-6	TRBD2	TRBJ2-1	few	CASSFRLAERSYNEQFF	TGTGCCAGCAGCTTTAGACTAGCGGAGAGATCCTACAATGAGCAGTTCTTC
TRBV5-4	NA	TRBJ2-1	NA	CASSLVSDSNEQFF	TGTGCCAGCAGCTTGGTCTCCGACAGCAATGAGCAGTTCTTC
TRBV11-2	TRBD2	TRBJ2-1	NA	CASSFAGGRNEQFF	TGTGCCAGCAGCTTTGCGGGAGGGCGGAATGAGCAGTTCTTC
TRBV27	TRBD1	TRBJ2-2	NA	CASGPRDRGWGTGELFF	TGTGCCAGCGGTCCCAGGGACAGGGGGTGGGGCACCGGGGAGCTGTTTTTT
TRBV19	TRBD1	TRBJ2-7	NA	CASSNRGHEQYF	TGTGCCAGTAGTAACAGGGGCCACGAGCAGTACTTC
TRBV19	NA	TRBJ2-2	few	CASKISANTGELFF	TGTGCCAGTAAAATTAGCGCGAACACCGGGGAGCTGTTTTTT
TRBV6-1	TRBD2	TRBJ2-5	NA	CASTGLAGGVETQYF	TGTGCCAGCACCGGACTAGCGGGGGGGGTAGAGACCCAGTACTTC
TRBV7-9	TRBD1	TRBJ2-7	NA	CASSLDRGFNKQYF	TGTGCCAGCAGCTTAGACAGGGGGTTTAACAAGCAGTACTTC
TRBV9	TRBD1	TRBJ2-7	NA	CASSAPPGQGSYEQYF	TGTGCCAGCAGCGCACCGCCGGGACAGGGGTCCTACGAGCAGTACTTC
TRBV5-4	TRBD2	TRBJ2-1	NA	CASSSLAGGPHEQFF	TGTGCCAGCAGCTCCCTAGCGGGAGGGCCCCATGAGCAGTTCTTC
TRBV6-5	NA	TRBJ1-2	NA	CATRWSPNYGYTF	TGTGCCACCCGCTGGAGCCCTAACTATGGCTACACCTTC
TRBV6-6	NA	TRBJ2-7	once	CASSIRRVDEQYF	TGTGCCAGCAGCATCAGACGGGTCGACGAGCAGTACTTC
TRBV29-1	TRBD2	TRBJ2-7	NA	CSVSTSGTYEQYF	TGCAGCGTGTCGACTAGCGGTACCTACGAGCAGTACTTC
TRBV11-2	TRBD2	TRBJ2-1	NA	CASSLVLAGEQFF	TGTGCCAGCAGCTTAGTCTTAGCGGGCGAGCAGTTCTTC
TRBV18	TRBD2	TRBJ2-7	NA	CASSVAGGIYEQYF	TGTGCCAGCTCAGTAGCGGGGGGGATTTACGAGCAGTACTTC
TRBV7-8	NA	TRBJ1-5	NA	CASSLSTGLEPQHF	TGTGCCAGCAGCTTATCTACAGGGCTTGAGCCCCAGCATTTT
TRBV28	TRBD2	TRBJ2-3	NA	CASSSLAGATDTQYF	TGTGCCAGCAGTTCCCTAGCGGGTGCGACAGATACGCAGTATTTT
TRBV7-9	NA	TRBJ2-3	NA	CASSPIPSTDTQYF	TGTGCCAGCAGCCCAATTCCCAGCACAGATACGCAGTATTTT
TRBV7-9	NA	TRBJ2-1	NA	CSSSLGGPSYNEQFF	TGTTCCAGCAGTTTGGGAGGCCCCTCCTACAATGAGCAGTTCTTC
TRBV2	TRBD1	TRBJ1-2	NA	CASGETGNYGYTF	TGTGCCAGCGGGGAGACAGGGAACTATGGCTACACCTTC
TRBV7-3	NA	TRBJ1-1	few	CASSSAVLTEAFF	TGTGCCAGCAGCTCCGCCGTCCTAACTGAAGCTTTCTTT
TRBV27	NA	TRBJ2-6	NA	CASAALGANGLTF	TGTGCCAGCGCGGCCCTTGGGGCCAACGGCCTGACTTTC
TRBV6-5	TRBD2	TRBJ2-3	NA	CASSRLAATDTQYF	TGTGCCAGCAGTAGGCTAGCGGCCACAGATACGCAGTATTTT